This paragraph reports one T cell receptor beta chain. The antigen this receptor binds is unknown. No base quality values were provided; no much bigger clone lies one nucleotide off. Donors were roughly 40 systemically healthy Caucasian individuals from Russia aged roughly 6 to 90 years. Ten milliliters of peripheral blood were drawn from each donor into EDTA-treated Vacutainer tubes. Ficoll-Paque density-gradient centrifugation was used to isolate PBMCs, with at least 6.5 million per sample. Trizol reagent was used to extract total RNA from PBMCs, with at least 5.5 micrograms per sample. The percentages of naive CD45RAhigh/CD27high T cells were determined by flow cytometry on a PBMC aliquot from every donor. These data originate in a study of blood T cells in healthy people across ages (dated by TCRdb to the mid-2010s). Study-wide context: Template switching captured roughly one uniquely barcoded TCR beta cDNA molecule per two T cells in model experiments. To avoid experimental bias, donors of different ages were distributed randomly across sequencing lanes. Using the same blood draw, the study looked at two additional independent replicas of 1 million unique cDNA reads for two donors, one aged 18 to 30 and the other aged 80 or older. To track age-related changes in TCR beta repertoire diversity, the study relied on deep sequencing normalized with unique cDNA molecular identifiers. Donors were grouped into four age groups: young (average approximately 15 years), middle-aged (39), aged (approximately 67) and long-lived (around 80).

The library was prepared using 5' RACE. Sequencing used an Illumina HiSeq 2500. The second PCR ran for about 6 to 12 cycles and used a J-beta primer mix along with a sample-barcoded 5' primer. A template-switch 5' adaptor carrying 12 random nucleotides introduced a unique molecular identifier onto each TCR beta cDNA molecule. Each sample yielded at least 2.5 million CDR3-containing paired-end reads. The Mint cDNA synthesis kit, primed by a TRBC-specific oligonucleotide, was used to synthesize first-strand cDNA from all RNA. Following uracil-DNA glycosylase treatment, all cDNA underwent a first 18-cycle PCR with the universal primers M1SS and BC2_uni_R. Per the source publication's procedure: Normalization of each sample was performed by random selection of 1 million high-quality reads, each carrying a distinct molecular identifier. Instead of being binned into consensus sequences, reads with shared molecular identifiers were discarded. MiTCR, with a Q25 quality threshold and the strictest error-elimination algorithm, was used for CDR3 identification, clonotype clustering and error correction. A nonparametric unseen species model using Euler transformation provided a lower-bound estimate of total TCR beta diversity. TCRdb trimmed the raw reads at Q25, called clones with MiXCR and kept productive beta chains. When rows share a CDR3 protein, they turn into one entry using the most common DNA and genes. The V and J calls shown here were made by TCRdb, not taken from the authors' results. Counted in this sample were 1.5 million to 2 million distinct CDR3 sequences; 40% to 55% of them appeared once. The top ten clonotypes cover 2.1% of the sample.

V sheds 7 bases and J sheds 3 bases, leaving 25 bases between their ends. The CDR1 and CDR2 encoded by the germline V gene are SGHTA and FQGNSA. The CDR3 contains 17 residues, cysteine and phenylalanine counted. The entry retains the CDR3 DNA only, 51 bases that are in frame from base 1. What the work shows at the level of the full study, not this receptor alone: Estimates of total diversity from one million sequenced T cells were regarded as lower bounds and underestimates. There was a strong correlation between observed TCR beta diversity and the percentage of naive T cells measured by flow cytometry. Because the CMV infection status of the donors was unknown, age-related changes in expanded clonotypes may potentially have been confounded. Because profiling used bulk unsorted PBMCs, naive and antigen-experienced compartments could not be compared conclusively. Observed TCR beta diversity per million T cells fell roughly linearly with age, and a significant reduction was already apparent by age approximately 41. Compared with the aged group, the long-lived group had more naive CD4+ T cells, fewer expanded clones and increased TCR diversity, a pattern suggesting age selection.

This receptor was identified in a woman between 40 and 55 years old in good health. The rearrangement combines TRBV7-2 with TRBJ2-7, and possibly TRBD2, on 8 matching bases. The sequenced sample was blood. This receptor carries the CDR3 CASTSGGQTGILYEQYF. The base sequence is TGTGCCAGCACTTCGGGGGGGCAGACAGGGATACTCTACGAGCAGTACTTC.